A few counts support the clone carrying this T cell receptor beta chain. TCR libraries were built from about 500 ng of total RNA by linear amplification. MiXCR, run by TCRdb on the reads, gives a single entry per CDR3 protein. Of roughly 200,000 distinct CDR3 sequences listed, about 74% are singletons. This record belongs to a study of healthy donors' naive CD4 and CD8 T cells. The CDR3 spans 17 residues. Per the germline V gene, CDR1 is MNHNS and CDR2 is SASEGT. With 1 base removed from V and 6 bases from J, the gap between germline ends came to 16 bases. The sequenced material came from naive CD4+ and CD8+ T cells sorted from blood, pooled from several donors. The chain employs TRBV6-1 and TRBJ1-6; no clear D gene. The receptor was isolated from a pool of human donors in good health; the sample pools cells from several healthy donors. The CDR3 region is CASSEGYTLLLNSPLHF. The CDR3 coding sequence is TGTGCCAGCAGTGAAGGGTACACCCTCCTTCTTAATTCACCCCTCCACTTT.